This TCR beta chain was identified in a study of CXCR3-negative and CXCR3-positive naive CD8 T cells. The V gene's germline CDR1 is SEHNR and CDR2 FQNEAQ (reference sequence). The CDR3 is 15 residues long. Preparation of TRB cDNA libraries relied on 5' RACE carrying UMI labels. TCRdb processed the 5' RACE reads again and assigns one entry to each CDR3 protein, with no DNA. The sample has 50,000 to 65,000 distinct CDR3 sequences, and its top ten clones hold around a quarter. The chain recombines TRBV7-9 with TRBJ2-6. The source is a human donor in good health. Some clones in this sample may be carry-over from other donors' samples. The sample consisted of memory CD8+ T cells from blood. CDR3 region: CASSFGFSGANVLTF. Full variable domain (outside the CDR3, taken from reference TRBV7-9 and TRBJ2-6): DTGVSQNPRHKITKRGQNVTFRCDPISEHNRLYWYRQTLGQGPEFLTYFQNEAQLEKSRLLSDRFSAERPKGSFSTLEIQRTEQGDSAMYLCASSFGFSGANVLTFGAGSRLTVL.